This T cell receptor beta chain was sequenced during a study of blood T cell repertoires in COVID-19. The assay was immunoSEQ multiplex PCR, and TCRdb's table has in-frame clones only and misses some. In the table there are around 300,000 clones, about nine tenths of which are singletons. The V end was cut by 0 bases, the J end by 13 bases, with 19 bases between. CDR1 and CDR2 (germline): SGHNT, YYREEE (reference sequence). The CDR3 loop spans 14 amino acids. V gene TRBV5-4 combines with J gene TRBJ1-1; no firm D call. The source material was peripheral blood. This clonotype was obtained from a man between 50 and 59 years old with acute or convalescent COVID-19. CDR3 loop: CASSLALDPGPNFF. In DNA form, the CDR3 reads TGTGCCAGCAGCTTGGCCCTCGACCCTGGGCCGAATTTCTTT.